Listed below are T cell receptor beta chains from one sample, sequenced in a study of T cell responses to AZD1222 COVID-19 vaccine. Clones were read by immunoSEQ multiplex PCR, and TCRdb kept only the in-frame ones, dropping some. Among more than 100,000 clones listed, approximately 86% were seen once. The material sequenced was peripheral blood, taken 28 days after the second AZD1222 dose. These receptors were collected from an adult who received the AZD1222 COVID-19 vaccine. Each CDR3 is given with its conserved first and last residue. The order of the fields is D gene, V gene, J gene, clone size, CDR3 protein, CDR3 DNA. The D gene is left open where the match is weak. Size tells how often a clone was seen (once, few, many) or the class of an expanded clone, and some rows leave it out.

-,TRBV7-9,TRBJ1-6,-,CASSLRDGFNSPLHF,TGTGCCAGCAGCTTAAGGGACGGATTTAATTCACCCCTCCACTTT
-,TRBV5-6,TRBJ1-4,-,CASSSPTTTGEKLFF,TGTGCCAGCAGCTCGCCGACAACCACGGGGGAAAAACTGTTTTTT
-,TRBV11-1,TRBJ1-6,-,CASSPQGRNSPLHF,TGTGCCAGCAGCCCACAGGGTCGAAATTCACCCCTCCACTTT
-,TRBV2,TRBJ1-4,-,CASRDTGNVGEKLFF,TGTGCCAGCAGGGATACAGGGAATGTAGGTGAAAAACTGTTTTTT
-,TRBV12-3/TRBV12-4,TRBJ2-5,once,CASSFLGVGTQYF,TGTGCCAGCAGTTTCCTCGGGGTGGGGACCCAGTACTTC
TRBD1,TRBV3-1/TRBV3-2,TRBJ2-1,-,CASSQDLGQDNEQFF,TGTGCCAGCAGCCAAGATCTAGGACAGGACAATGAGCAGTTCTTC
-,TRBV7-9,TRBJ1-4,-,CASSLIGEKLFF,TGTGCCAGCAGCCTAATCGGCGAAAAACTGTTTTTT
-,TRBV19,TRBJ1-5,-,CASSIGAGFVQPQHF,TGTGCCAGTAGTATAGGGGCAGGGTTCGTTCAGCCCCAGCATTTT
TRBD1,TRBV11-2,TRBJ2-2,-,CASPPDRGEDTGELFF,TGTGCCAGTCCGCCGGACAGGGGAGAGGACACCGGGGAGCTGTTTTTT
-,TRBV6-6,TRBJ1-4,-,CASRLPRGSDEKLFF,TGTGCCAGCAGGCTCCCCAGGGGTTCGGATGAAAAACTGTTTTTT
-,TRBV4-3,TRBJ1-4,-,CASSQERPGGYEKLFF,TGCGCCAGCAGCCAAGAGCGACCGGGGGGTTATGAAAAACTGTTTTTT
-,TRBV11-1,TRBJ1-3,-,CASSLVGLSGNTIYF,TGTGCCAGCAGCTTAGTGGGACTCTCTGGAAACACCATATATTTT
-,TRBV18,TRBJ1-4,-,CASSPPGTGNEKLFF,TGTGCCAGCTCACCTCCCGGGACCGGTAATGAAAAACTGTTTTTT
TRBD1,TRBV11-1,TRBJ1-1,-,CASSLAVWDSTEAFF,TGTGCCAGCAGCTTGGCCGTTTGGGACAGCACTGAAGCTTTCTTT
-,TRBV7-6,TRBJ2-3,-,CASSALRPGEADTQYF,TGTGCCAGCAGCGCCCTCCGGCCGGGGGAGGCAGATACGCAGTATTTT
-,TRBV19,TRBJ2-7,-,CASSNRAGAYEQYF,TGTGCCAGTAGTAATAGGGCCGGGGCCTACGAGCAGTACTTC
-,TRBV5-4,TRBJ1-4,once,CDTAGPGEKLFF,TGTGATACCGCCGGGCCAGGTGAAAAACTGTTTTTT
-,TRBV30,TRBJ1-2,-,CAWSGGNYGYTF,TGTGCCTGGAGTGGGGGGAACTATGGCTACACCTTC
-,TRBV20-1,TRBJ1-2,-,CSPPPPFGYTF,TGCAGTCCTCCCCCACCTTTTGGCTACACCTTC
TRBD1,TRBV7-6,TRBJ1-1,-,CASSNSGTANTEAFF,TGTGCCAGCAGCAACTCCGGGACAGCGAACACTGAAGCTTTCTTT
TRBD1,TRBV5-8,TRBJ1-5,-,CASSEGQGPNNQPQHF,TGTGCCAGCAGCGAAGGACAGGGGCCTAACAATCAGCCCCAGCATTTT
TRBD2,TRBV5-4,TRBJ2-2,few,CASSSGLAGGPGTGELFF,TGTGCCAGCAGCTCCGGACTAGCGGGGGGGCCGGGCACCGGGGAGCTGTTTTTT
-,TRBV7-9,TRBJ2-3,-,CASSFDGAWMDTQYF,TGTGCCAGCAGCTTTGATGGGGCATGGATGGATACGCAGTATTTT